This is a list of T cell receptor beta chains from one sample in a study of blood T cells in healthy people across ages. TCRdb passed the 5' RACE reads through MiXCR, listing each CDR3 protein once. This table holds hundreds of thousands of distinct CDR3 sequences, nearly 60% found once. The sequenced material came from blood. The source is a man between 25 and 39 years old in good health. Each CDR3 is given with its conserved first and last residue. The D gene is left open where the match is weak. Rows may omit the clone size; those that give it use once, few, many or a size class.

J gene: TRBJ2-2; clone size: .; D gene: TRBD2; V gene: TRBV7-2; CDR3 DNA: TGTGCCAGCAGCTTGCGGGGGTCCGGGGAGCTGTTTTTT; CDR3 protein: CASSLRGSGELFF
J gene: TRBJ2-1; clone size: .; D gene: TRBD2; V gene: TRBV6-2/TRBV6-3; CDR3 DNA: TGTGCCAGCACGACCGGACTAGCCCCGCAGTTCTTC; CDR3 protein: CASTTGLAPQFF
J gene: TRBJ1-1; clone size: .; D gene: .; V gene: TRBV5-1; CDR3 DNA: TGCGCCAGCAGCGCCCGGACCTGGGACACTGAAGCTTTCTTT; CDR3 protein: CASSARTWDTEAFF
J gene: TRBJ2-1; clone size: .; D gene: .; V gene: TRBV6-1; CDR3 DNA: TGTGCCAGCACAGACCGAAGGTTGGGATTGAATGAGCAGTTCTTC; CDR3 protein: CASTDRRLGLNEQFF
J gene: TRBJ2-5; clone size: many; D gene: TRBD2; V gene: TRBV9; CDR3 DNA: TGTGCCAGCAGCGCTTGGACTAGCGGGAGATTCCAAGAGACCCAGTACTTC; CDR3 protein: CASSAWTSGRFQETQYF
J gene: TRBJ2-1; clone size: .; D gene: .; V gene: TRBV18; CDR3 DNA: TGTGCCAGCTCCCCCAGGGTCCATGAGCAGTTCTTC; CDR3 protein: CASSPRVHEQFF
J gene: TRBJ2-7; clone size: .; D gene: .; V gene: TRBV27; CDR3 DNA: TGTGCCAGCAGTCCTCAGTGGAGGGCGGGGACCTACGAGCAGTACTTC; CDR3 protein: CASSPQWRAGTYEQYF
J gene: TRBJ2-1; clone size: .; D gene: .; V gene: TRBV7-2; CDR3 DNA: TGTGCCAGCAGCTTAGCGGGGTGGCATGAGCAGTTCTTC; CDR3 protein: CASSLAGWHEQFF
J gene: TRBJ2-1; clone size: few; D gene: TRBD2; V gene: TRBV20-1; CDR3 DNA: TGCAGTGCTGAACCGGGACTAGCGTCCTACAATGAGCAGTTCTTC; CDR3 protein: CSAEPGLASYNEQFF
J gene: TRBJ2-7; clone size: .; D gene: .; V gene: TRBV20-1; CDR3 DNA: TGCAGTGCTAGAGATGTAGCGACCAGCTCCTACGAGCAGTACTTC; CDR3 protein: CSARDVATSSYEQYF
J gene: TRBJ1-2; clone size: .; D gene: TRBD1; V gene: TRBV20-1; CDR3 DNA: TGCAGTGCCTCCAAAACCTCCGGGACAGGGATTTTTGGCTACACCTTC; CDR3 protein: CSASKTSGTGIFGYTF
J gene: TRBJ1-4; clone size: .; D gene: TRBD1; V gene: TRBV12-3/TRBV12-4; CDR3 DNA: TGTGCCACCCGGACAGGCGAAAAACTGTTTTTT; CDR3 protein: CATRTGEKLFF
J gene: TRBJ2-6; clone size: .; D gene: TRBD1; V gene: TRBV5-4; CDR3 DNA: TGTGCCAGCAGCTTCCCCGGGACAGTCTCTGGGGCCAACGTCCTGACTTTC; CDR3 protein: CASSFPGTVSGANVLTF
J gene: TRBJ2-7; clone size: .; D gene: TRBD1; V gene: TRBV29-1; CDR3 DNA: TGCAGCGTTCGAGGACAGGGGGCCTACGAGCAGTACTTC; CDR3 protein: CSVRGQGAYEQYF
J gene: TRBJ2-7; clone size: once; D gene: .; V gene: TRBV7-9; CDR3 DNA: TGTGCCAGCAGCTTAACCCCTCATCGCTACGAGCAGTACTTC; CDR3 protein: CASSLTPHRYEQYF
J gene: TRBJ1-2; clone size: .; D gene: TRBD1; V gene: TRBV20-1; CDR3 DNA: TGCAGTGCCGAACCAGACAGGGCGAAAGGCTACACCTTC; CDR3 protein: CSAEPDRAKGYTF
J gene: TRBJ2-2; clone size: .; D gene: .; V gene: TRBV20-1; CDR3 DNA: TGCAGTGCTAGAACACGTGGGAACACCGGGGAGCTGTTTTTT; CDR3 protein: CSARTRGNTGELFF
J gene: TRBJ1-2; clone size: few; D gene: .; V gene: TRBV7-9; CDR3 DNA: TGTGCCAGCAGTCTGCTCGGGGTAGCGGATGGCTACACCTTC; CDR3 protein: CASSLLGVADGYTF
J gene: TRBJ2-1; clone size: .; D gene: .; V gene: TRBV5-1; CDR3 DNA: TGCGCCAGCAGCCTGGATGGGCTGGGCAGGGAAGAGTTCTTC; CDR3 protein: CASSLDGLGREEFF
J gene: TRBJ1-2; clone size: .; D gene: .; V gene: TRBV6-6; CDR3 DNA: TGTGCCAGCAGACACGGGGGCTATGGCTACACCTTC; CDR3 protein: CASRHGGYGYTF
J gene: TRBJ2-1; clone size: .; D gene: .; V gene: TRBV20-1; CDR3 DNA: TGCAGTGCTAACCCCGGAACAGGGTTCTCTATCAATGAGCAGTTCTTC; CDR3 protein: CSANPGTGFSINEQFF
J gene: TRBJ2-7; clone size: .; D gene: TRBD1; V gene: TRBV7-2; CDR3 DNA: TGTGCCAGCAGCCTCCGACAGGGGATAAGGTACGAGCAGTACTTC; CDR3 protein: CASSLRQGIRYEQYF
J gene: TRBJ2-5; clone size: .; D gene: TRBD1; V gene: TRBV20-1; CDR3 DNA: TGCAGTGCTGGGGACAGGGGATCCTACAATGAGCAGTACTTC; CDR3 protein: CSAGDRGSYNEQYF
J gene: TRBJ2-5; clone size: .; D gene: .; V gene: TRBV27; CDR3 DNA: TGTGCCAGCAGTTTTGCCTATGGGGGCGGCGAGACCCAGTACTTC; CDR3 protein: CASSFAYGGGETQYF
J gene: TRBJ1-4; clone size: .; D gene: TRBD1; V gene: TRBV10-3; CDR3 DNA: TGTGCCATCAGGCCGGGACAGGGGACCATGGAACTGGAAAAACTGTTTTTT; CDR3 protein: CAIRPGQGTMELEKLFF
J gene: TRBJ2-5; clone size: .; D gene: TRBD1; V gene: TRBV12-3/TRBV12-4; CDR3 DNA: TGTGCCAGCAGTAGGGACAGTAGGGAGACCCAGTACTTC; CDR3 protein: CASSRDSRETQYF
J gene: TRBJ1-5; clone size: .; D gene: TRBD1; V gene: TRBV19; CDR3 DNA: TGTGCCAGTAGGAGTGGGGGGACAGTCAATCAGCCCCAGCATTTT; CDR3 protein: CASRSGGTVNQPQHF
J gene: TRBJ1-2; clone size: few; D gene: TRBD1; V gene: TRBV20-1; CDR3 DNA: TGCAGTGTCGGATTGACAGGGGATTCGGAAGGCTACACCTTC; CDR3 protein: CSVGLTGDSEGYTF
J gene: TRBJ2-1; clone size: .; D gene: TRBD1; V gene: TRBV12-3/TRBV12-4; CDR3 DNA: TGTGCCAGCAGTCCACGGGACAGGGCGTCGAGGGAGCAGTTCTTC; CDR3 protein: CASSPRDRASREQFF
J gene: TRBJ2-3; clone size: .; D gene: TRBD1; V gene: TRBV7-2; CDR3 DNA: TGTGCCAGCAGCTCCCCATGGACAGGAGATACGCAGTATTTT; CDR3 protein: CASSSPWTGDTQYF
J gene: TRBJ2-3; clone size: few; D gene: TRBD2; V gene: TRBV29-1; CDR3 DNA: TGCAGCGCTATCACCCAAACTAGCGGGCGGTACACAGATACGCAGTATTTT; CDR3 protein: CSAITQTSGRYTDTQYF
J gene: TRBJ1-1; clone size: .; D gene: .; V gene: TRBV7-9; CDR3 DNA: TGTGCCAGCAGCTTAGAACCCCGTCGTCCCGCTTTCTTT; CDR3 protein: CASSLEPRRPAFF
J gene: TRBJ2-1; clone size: few; D gene: TRBD1; V gene: TRBV6-2/TRBV6-3; CDR3 DNA: TGTGCCAGCAGTTACAGAGGCAGGGGGAATGAGCAGTTCTTC; CDR3 protein: CASSYRGRGNEQFF
J gene: TRBJ2-1; clone size: many; D gene: TRBD1; V gene: TRBV20-1; CDR3 DNA: TGCAGTGCTGGTGCCGGGACAGGGATGGAGGAGCAGTTCTTC; CDR3 protein: CSAGAGTGMEEQFF
J gene: TRBJ2-6; clone size: few; D gene: .; V gene: TRBV7-9; CDR3 DNA: TGTGCCAGCCCCCGGATACGCACAGGGTCTGGGGCCAACGTCCTGACTTTC; CDR3 protein: CASPRIRTGSGANVLTF
J gene: TRBJ2-7; clone size: few; D gene: .; V gene: TRBV2; CDR3 DNA: TGTGCCAGCAGGGGGGCGCACGACGAGCAGTACTTC; CDR3 protein: CASRGAHDEQYF
J gene: TRBJ2-5; clone size: .; D gene: TRBD1; V gene: TRBV7-2; CDR3 DNA: TGTGCCAGCAGCTTAATGGGACAGGGGGCGGAGACCCAGTACTTC; CDR3 protein: CASSLMGQGAETQYF
J gene: TRBJ2-7; clone size: .; D gene: TRBD2; V gene: TRBV20-1; CDR3 DNA: TGCAGTGCCCGGACTAGCTCCTACGAGCAGTACTTC; CDR3 protein: CSARTSSYEQYF
J gene: TRBJ2-1; clone size: few; D gene: TRBD1; V gene: TRBV6-1; CDR3 DNA: TGTGCCAGCAGAAAAAGGGGGCAGGCCGTTGACAATGAGCAGTTCTTC; CDR3 protein: CASRKRGQAVDNEQFF
J gene: TRBJ2-7; clone size: .; D gene: .; V gene: TRBV29-1; CDR3 DNA: TGCAGCGTTGAAGTGGGGACCACTGAAGCCGAGCAGTACTTC; CDR3 protein: CSVEVGTTEAEQYF
J gene: TRBJ2-7; clone size: few; D gene: .; V gene: TRBV7-2; CDR3 DNA: TGTGCCAGCAGCCCCCCCACCCCCGAGCAGTACTTC; CDR3 protein: CASSPPTPEQYF
J gene: TRBJ2-6; clone size: once; D gene: .; V gene: TRBV2; CDR3 DNA: TGTGCCAGCGGGCTTACCCTAGGGGCCAACGTCCTGACTTTC; CDR3 protein: CASGLTLGANVLTF
J gene: TRBJ1-4; clone size: .; D gene: .; V gene: TRBV10-3; CDR3 DNA: TGTGCCATCAGTGCCCGACAGCAGGCTAATGAAAAGCTGTTTTTT; CDR3 protein: CAISARQQANEKLFF
J gene: TRBJ2-5; clone size: .; D gene: .; V gene: TRBV27; CDR3 DNA: TGTGCCAGCAGTCCCAGTGGGGTAGCATGGGCAACCCAGTACTTC; CDR3 protein: CASSPSGVAWATQYF
J gene: TRBJ2-5; clone size: .; D gene: .; V gene: TRBV20-1; CDR3 DNA: TGCAGTGCTAAGGACGGCGGGGAGATGGAGACCCAGTACTTC; CDR3 protein: CSAKDGGEMETQYF
J gene: TRBJ2-1; clone size: .; D gene: TRBD2; V gene: TRBV6-5; CDR3 DNA: TGTGCCAGCAGAATAGCGGGGGAGCAGTTCTTC; CDR3 protein: CASRIAGEQFF
J gene: TRBJ2-7; clone size: .; D gene: TRBD2; V gene: TRBV20-1; CDR3 DNA: TGCAGTGCTAGTAGTGGCGGGAGGGCCGACGAGCAGTACTTC; CDR3 protein: CSASSGGRADEQYF
J gene: TRBJ2-5; clone size: once; D gene: .; V gene: TRBV20-1; CDR3 DNA: TGCAGTGCTAGAGAGGGGGAAGAGACCCAGTACTTC; CDR3 protein: CSAREGEETQYF
J gene: TRBJ2-5; clone size: many; D gene: .; V gene: TRBV27; CDR3 DNA: TGTGCCAGCAGTTTATCACCAGGAGGGAGAGGGGAGACCCAGTACTTC; CDR3 protein: CASSLSPGGRGETQYF
J gene: TRBJ2-5; clone size: few; D gene: .; V gene: TRBV7-9; CDR3 DNA: TGTGCCAGCAGCTATTTAGCTCAAGAGACCCAGTACTTC; CDR3 protein: CASSYLAQETQYF
J gene: TRBJ2-3; clone size: .; D gene: .; V gene: TRBV10-3; CDR3 DNA: TGTGCCATCAGTGGGACCCGGGACACGCAACTCACAGATACGCAGTATTTT; CDR3 protein: CAISGTRDTQLTDTQYF